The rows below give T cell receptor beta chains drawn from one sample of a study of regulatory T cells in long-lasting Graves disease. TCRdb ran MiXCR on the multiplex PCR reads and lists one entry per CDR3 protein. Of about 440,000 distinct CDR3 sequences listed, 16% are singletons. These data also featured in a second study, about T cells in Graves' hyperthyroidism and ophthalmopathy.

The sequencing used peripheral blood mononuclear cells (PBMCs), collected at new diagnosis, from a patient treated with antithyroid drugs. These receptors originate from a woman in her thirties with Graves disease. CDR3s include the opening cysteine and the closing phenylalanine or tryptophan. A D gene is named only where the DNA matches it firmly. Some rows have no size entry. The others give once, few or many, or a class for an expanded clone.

CSARRTEAQETQYF	TGCAGTGCTAGGAGGACGGAAGCCCAAGAGACCCAGTACTTC	.	TRBV20-1	TRBJ2-5	.
CASSVSGSGETQYF	TGTGCCAGCAGTGTTAGCGGGAGCGGGGAGACCCAGTACTTC	.	TRBV12-3/TRBV12-4	TRBJ2-5	TRBD2
CASSLATGVWDTQYF	TGTGCCAGCAGTTTAGCAACAGGGGTTTGGGATACGCAGTATTTT	many	TRBV12-3/TRBV12-4	TRBJ2-3	TRBD1
CSVEIFNGANYEQYF	TGCAGCGTTGAAATTTTTAACGGAGCCAACTACGAGCAGTACTTC	many	TRBV29-1	TRBJ2-7	.
CASSQDRADREQYF	TGCGCCAGCAGCCAAGATAGGGCCGATCGCGAGCAGTACTTC	many	TRBV4-3	TRBJ2-7	.
CASSTSGRAQETQYF	TGCGCCAGCAGCACCAGCGGGAGGGCCCAGGAGACCCAGTACTTC	.	TRBV5-1	TRBJ2-5	TRBD2
CASRLGLAGGVFNQETQYF	TGCGCCAGCCGCTTGGGACTAGCGGGAGGAGTTTTCAACCAAGAGACCCAGTACTTC	many	TRBV5-1	TRBJ2-5	TRBD2
CASSDTSGVIRSYNEQFF	TGTGCCAGCAGTGACACTAGCGGGGTGATTCGCTCCTACAATGAGCAGTTCTTC	.	TRBV6-1	TRBJ2-1	TRBD2
CASRGGYEQYF	TGTGCCAGCAGGGGAGGCTACGAGCAGTACTTC	many	TRBV28	TRBJ2-7	.
CASRGTSGWYQETQYF	TGTGCCAGCAGGGGGACTAGCGGTTGGTACCAAGAGACCCAGTACTTC	many	TRBV2	TRBJ2-5	TRBD2
CASSATGWVTEAFF	TGTGCCAGCAGTGCGACAGGGTGGGTAACTGAAGCTTTCTTT	many	TRBV2	TRBJ1-1	TRBD1
CASSLSGSQPQHF	TGTGCCAGCAGTTTATCAGGGTCCCAGCCCCAGCATTTT	many	TRBV27	TRBJ1-5	.
CASSQRWNYGYTF	TGTGCCAGCAGCCAAAGATGGAACTATGGCTACACCTTC	.	TRBV11-2	TRBJ1-2	.
CASSPWTGNYGYTF	TGTGCCAGCAGCCCATGGACAGGGAACTATGGCTACACCTTC	.	TRBV7-9	TRBJ1-2	TRBD1
CSARKDRGRYEQYF	TGCAGTGCTAGGAAGGACAGGGGGCGATACGAGCAGTACTTC	many	TRBV20-1	TRBJ2-7	TRBD1
CASSVGFSAGVYEQYF	TGTGCCAGCAGCGTAGGGTTCAGTGCGGGAGTCTACGAGCAGTACTTC	many	TRBV9	TRBJ2-7	TRBD2
CASSYIDRAKSTEAFF	TGTGCCAGCAGTTATATCGACAGGGCGAAAAGCACTGAAGCTTTCTTT	many	TRBV28	TRBJ1-1	TRBD1
CASSVAAGPTSGNRETQYF	TGTGCCAGCAGCGTAGCAGCCGGGCCGACGAGCGGTAACAGAGAGACCCAGTACTTC	once	TRBV9	TRBJ2-5	.
CASSQDGTGPSTDTQYF	TGTGCCAGCAGCCAAGATGGTACGGGACCTAGCACAGATACGCAGTATTTT	many	TRBV3-1	TRBJ2-3	.
CSARDSRGGHTEAFF	TGCAGTGCTAGAGATTCGCGGGGGGGACACACTGAAGCTTTCTTT	many	TRBV20-1	TRBJ1-1	.
CASSPSHGYTF	TGTGCCAGCAGTCCAAGTCATGGCTACACCTTC	many	TRBV2	TRBJ1-2	.
CASIQGGQGNYGYTF	TGTGCCAGCATCCAGGGGGGACAGGGGAACTATGGCTACACCTTC	.	TRBV28	TRBJ1-2	TRBD1
CASTRIDRKYQETQYF	TGTGCCAGCACCCGGATCGACAGAAAGTACCAAGAGACCCAGTACTTC	many	TRBV3-1	TRBJ2-5	.
CSAGGLSGVEGTDTQYF	TGCAGTGCGGGGGGACTAAGCGGAGTGGAAGGCACAGATACGCAGTATTTT	many	TRBV20-1	TRBJ2-3	TRBD2
CSARDRQGTSGDEQFF	TGCAGTGCTAGAGACCGCCAGGGGACTAGTGGAGATGAGCAGTTCTTC	many	TRBV20-1	TRBJ2-1	TRBD2
CASSQARDQEQYF	TGCGCCAGCAGCCAAGCCCGGGACCAAGAGCAGTATTTT	.	TRBV4-1	TRBJ2-3	.
CSARDGRLGQTGELFF	TGCAGTGCTAGAGATGGACGGTTGGGGCAGACCGGGGAGCTGTTTTTT	few	TRBV20-1	TRBJ2-2	.
CSVELGLVQFF	TGCAGCGTTGAGCTGGGCTTGGTGCAGTTCTTC	few	TRBV29-1	TRBJ2-1	.
CASSFDRGSNPYEQYF	TGCGCCAGCAGTTTTGACAGGGGGTCTAATCCCTACGAGCAGTACTTC	many	TRBV10-1	TRBJ2-7	TRBD1
CASSSPGKERNEQFF	TGTGCCAGCAGCTCCCCCGGGAAGGAACGGAATGAGCAGTTCTTC	many	TRBV11-2	TRBJ2-1	.
CASSYLAGPNGAKNIQYF	TGTGCCAGCAGTTATCTAGCGGGACCCAATGGGGCCAAAAACATTCAGTACTTC	many	TRBV6-5	TRBJ2-4	TRBD2
CASSPDREYGYTF	TGTGCCAGCAGCCCAGACAGGGAGTATGGCTACACCTTC	.	TRBV5-5	TRBJ1-2	TRBD1